This record looks at one T cell receptor beta chain sequence and its context. This sample stems from a study of blood T cell repertoires in COVID-19. On the study more broadly: T cells, B-cell-depleted T cells, or PBMCs supplied cDNA or gDNA.

Germline loops: CDR1 MNHEY, CDR2 SVGAGI. The CDR3 runs 14 residues. Deletions cut 1 base from V and 5 bases from J, with 8 bases between. Sequenced by immunoSEQ multiplex PCR; TCRdb stores in-frame clones only, minus some. The sample holds about 40,000 clones, 70% to 90% seen once. The specimen sequenced was peripheral blood. The receptor was derived from a man aged 50-60 years in a cohort sampled during active COVID-19. V gene TRBV6-5 combines with J gene TRBJ2-2; the D is unclear. This CDR3 is CASSYYYGTGELFF. The CDR3 DNA reads as TGTGCCAGCAGTTACTATTACGGGACCGGGGAGCTGTTTTTT.